The table lists the clone carrying this T cell receptor (beta chain) with a few counts. The antigen remains unidentified. This sample stems from a study of blood T cells in healthy people across ages. Study-level background: About one barcoded beta molecule per two T cells was the capture yield of template switching.

Study conclusions and caveats: The study found more naive CD4+ cells and higher diversity in long-lived than aged donors. Roughly linear age-related decline in beta diversity appeared, significant by age approximately 41.

Through a sample-barcoded 5' primer and a J-beta primer mix, a second PCR was run for roughly 6 to 12 cycles. TCRdb itself ran the 5' RACE reads through MiXCR, one entry per CDR3 protein. The table records 1 million or so distinct CDR3 sequences, 20% to 25% of them present only once. V dropped 5 bases and J dropped 5; count of bases not matched to a gene: 4. Germline values: CDR1 SGHTA, CDR2 FQGTGA. The CDR3 runs to 15 residues. Peripheral blood from each donor was collected in a volume of 9.5 to 10 milliliters. This sample was shared with a second study, whose subject was T cells of mothers and their children.

This receptor was taken from a girl aged 2 to 10 in good health. The sequenced material came from blood. The genes are TRBV7-3 and TRBJ2-3; 13 positions match TRBD2. The CDR3 loop is CASSPGTSGEDTQYF. CDR3 coding DNA: TGTGCCAGCAGCCCCGGGACTAGCGGGGAAGATACGCAGTATTTT.